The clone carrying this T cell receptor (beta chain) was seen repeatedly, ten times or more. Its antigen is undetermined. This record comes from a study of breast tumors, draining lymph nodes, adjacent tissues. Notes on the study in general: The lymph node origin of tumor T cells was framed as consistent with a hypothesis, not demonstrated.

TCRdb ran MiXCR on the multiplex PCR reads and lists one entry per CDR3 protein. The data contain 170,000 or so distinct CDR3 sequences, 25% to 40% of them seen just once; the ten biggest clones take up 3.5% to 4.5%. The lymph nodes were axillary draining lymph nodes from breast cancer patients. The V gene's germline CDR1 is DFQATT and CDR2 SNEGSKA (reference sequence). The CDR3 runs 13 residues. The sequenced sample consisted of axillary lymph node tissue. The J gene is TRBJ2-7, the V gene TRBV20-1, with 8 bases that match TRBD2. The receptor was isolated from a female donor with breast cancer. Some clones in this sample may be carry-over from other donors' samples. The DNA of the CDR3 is TGCAGCGTCGCGGGGGGTGGGAGCTACGAGCAGTACTTC. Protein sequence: CSVAGGGSYEQYF.